What follows are 6 T cell receptor beta chains derived from one specimen sequenced in a study of cytomegalovirus exposure and HLA in healthy donors. Amplification used 60 Vbeta primers and 13 Jbeta primers. Method: immunoSEQ multiplex PCR; TCRdb's copy keeps in-frame clones and lacks some. Of more than 110,000 clones listed, 60% to 80% are singletons. Sequencing was carried out using PBMCs. Receptors originate from a woman in her twenties or thirties in good health and CMV-seronegative.

This clone has only a few counts. The chain carries TRBV5-4 and TRBJ2-7; 12 nucleotides match TRBD2. V lost 3 bases to trimming and J lost 6 bases; unmatched junction nucleotides: 7. The V gene's germline CDR1 is SGHNT and CDR2 YYREEE (reference sequence). The CDR3 extends over 15 amino acids. CDR3 DNA sequence: TGTGCCAGCAGCTCCCGACTAGCGGGAGTGAGCGAGCAGTACTTC. Residues: CASSSRLAGVSEQYF.

The chain recombines TRBV5-6 with TRBJ2-7; 8 bases line up with TRBD1. Germline V gene sequence: CDR1 SGHDT, CDR2 YYEEEE. V shed 4 bases and J 6 bases; nucleotides not matched to a gene: 3. This CDR3 contains 12 residues. CDR3 amino acids: CASSLTGVEQYV. CDR3 DNA: TGTGCCAGCAGCCTGACAGGGGTCGAGCAGTACGTC.

This chain connects TRBV7-9 to TRBJ2-1; tentatively, D is TRBD2 (7 bases). CDR1 and CDR2 (germline): SEHNR, FQNEAQ (reference sequence). The CDR3 spans 15 residues. V lost 5 bases to trimming and J lost 4 bases, with 15 bases between them. CDR3 residues: CASSEGGGGYNEQFF. As DNA, the CDR3 is TGTGCCAGCAGCGAAGGGGGAGGGGGGTACAATGAGCAGTTCTTC.

This chain joins TRBV4-1 and TRBJ2-5, with TRBD2 matching over 13 bases. Per germline, CDR1 MGHRA and CDR2 YSYEKL. This CDR3 has 16 residues. J lost 4 bases, V lost 4 bases, and 6 bases had no gene match. CDR3 in amino acids: CASSLGTSGNGETQYF. As DNA, the CDR3 is TGCGCCAGCAGCCTAGGGACTAGCGGGAACGGAGAGACCCAGTACTTC.

This clone was detected only a few times. V gene TRBV10-2 combines with J gene TRBJ1-1; D call uncertain. The germline V and J ends were trimmed by 3 bases and 0 bases, with 2 bases remaining between them. CDR3 length: 12 residues. CDR1 is WSHSY, CDR2 SAAADI, per germline. Written as DNA, the CDR3 is TGCGCCAGCAGTGATATGAACACTGAAGCTTTCTTT. Translated: CASSDMNTEAFF.

This clone showed up just once. The chain recombines TRBV2 with TRBJ2-2, with D possibly being TRBD1 (5 bases). The germline V and J ends were trimmed by 7 bases and 7 bases, with 13 bases remaining between them. CDR3 size: 13 residues. CDR1 is SNHLY and CDR2 is FYNNEI in the germline V gene. The CDR3 coding sequence is TGTGCCAGCAATGGCAGGGTGGTCGGGGAGCTGTTTTTT. Translated: CASNGRVVGELFF.